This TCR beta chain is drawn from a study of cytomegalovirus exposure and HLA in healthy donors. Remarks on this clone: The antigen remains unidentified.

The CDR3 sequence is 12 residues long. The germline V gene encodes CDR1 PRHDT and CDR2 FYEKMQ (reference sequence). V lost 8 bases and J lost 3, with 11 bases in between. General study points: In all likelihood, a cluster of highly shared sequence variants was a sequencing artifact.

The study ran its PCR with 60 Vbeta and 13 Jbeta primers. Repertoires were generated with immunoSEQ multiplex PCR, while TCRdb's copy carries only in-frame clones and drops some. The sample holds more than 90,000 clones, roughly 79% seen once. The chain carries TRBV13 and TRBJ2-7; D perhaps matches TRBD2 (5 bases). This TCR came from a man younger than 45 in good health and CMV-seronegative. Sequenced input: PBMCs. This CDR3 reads CASASGVYEQYF. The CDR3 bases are TGTGCCAGCGCCTCCGGGGTCTACGAGCAGTACTTC.